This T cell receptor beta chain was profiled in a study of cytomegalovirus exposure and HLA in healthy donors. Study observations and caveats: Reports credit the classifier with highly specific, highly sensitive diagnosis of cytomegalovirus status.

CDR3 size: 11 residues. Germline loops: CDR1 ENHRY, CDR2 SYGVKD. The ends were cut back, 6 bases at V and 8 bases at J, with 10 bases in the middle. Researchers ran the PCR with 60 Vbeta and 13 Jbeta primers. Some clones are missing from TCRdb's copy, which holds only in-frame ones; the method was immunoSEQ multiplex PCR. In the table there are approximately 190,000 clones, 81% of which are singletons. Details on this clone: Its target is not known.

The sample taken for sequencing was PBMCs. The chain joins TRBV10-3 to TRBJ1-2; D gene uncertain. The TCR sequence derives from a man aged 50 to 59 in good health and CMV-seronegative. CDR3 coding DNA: TGTGCCATCAGAGAGGGCTGGGGCTACACCTTC. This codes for CAIREGWGYTF.